The clone carrying this T cell receptor beta chain has ten or more counts. Its antigen remains unknown. The source of the sample is a study of T cell repertoires in cytomegalovirus infection. Study conclusions and caveats: Identification of carriers of CMV plus the relevant HLA was performed using cumulative public TCR beta family frequency.

TCRdb fed the reads into MiXCR, producing one record per CDR3 protein. Of tens of thousands of distinct CDR3 sequences in the sample, more than 25% were seen once. This CDR3 spans 13 amino acids. The germline gives CDR1 SEHNR, CDR2 FQNEAQ (reference sequence). The V end lost 2 bases, the J end lost 1 base, and 5 bases lay between the germline ends. The sequenced sample consisted of PBMCs, sequenced either directly or after in vitro stimulation (not recorded which). The chain carries TRBV7-9 and TRBJ1-1, with D unclear. This sequence was found in a human donor in good health (CMV status not recorded). Some clones in this sample may be carry-over from other donors' samples. The CDR3: CASSLQTNTEAFF. The DNA for the CDR3 is TGTGCCAGCAGCTTACAGACGAACACTGAAGCTTTCTTT.